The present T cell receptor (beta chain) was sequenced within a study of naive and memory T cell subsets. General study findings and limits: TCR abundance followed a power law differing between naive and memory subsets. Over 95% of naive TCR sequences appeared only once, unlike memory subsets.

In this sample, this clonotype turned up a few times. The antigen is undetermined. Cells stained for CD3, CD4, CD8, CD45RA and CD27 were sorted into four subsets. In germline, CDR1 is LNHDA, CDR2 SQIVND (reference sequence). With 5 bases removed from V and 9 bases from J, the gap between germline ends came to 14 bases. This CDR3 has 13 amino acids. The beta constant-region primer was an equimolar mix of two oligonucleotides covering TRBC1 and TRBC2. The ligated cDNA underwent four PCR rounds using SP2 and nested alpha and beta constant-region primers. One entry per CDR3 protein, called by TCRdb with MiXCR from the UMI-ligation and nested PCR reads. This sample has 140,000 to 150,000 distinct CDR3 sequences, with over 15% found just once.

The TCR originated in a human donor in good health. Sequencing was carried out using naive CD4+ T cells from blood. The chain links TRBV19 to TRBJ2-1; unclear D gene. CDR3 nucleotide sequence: TGTGCCAGTAGTCTCAGAGGTTCGGGTGAGCAGTTCTTC. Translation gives CASSLRGSGEQFF.